This T cell receptor (beta chain) was captured by sequencing in a study of shared clonotypes between healthy human individuals. Study-level information: CD8 memory received one plate per donor, CD8 naive two, CD4 memory three and CD4 naive three.

Authors' analysis steps: Filtering was not the same, since immunoSEQ gave junction-only sequences without quality scores. Produced via immunoSEQ multiplex PCR; TCRdb's table is partial and in-frame only. That table supplies the V and J calls and clone size; D and trimming were determined from the DNA. The data show about 700,000 clones, about 90% seen once. The germline V gene encodes CDR1 LGHNA and CDR2 YSLEER. V shed 0 bases and J 5 bases; nucleotides not matched to a gene: 7. The CDR3 extends over 17 amino acids. Overall study findings and caveats: Compared with memory subsets, naive subsets generally had larger estimated richness. In contrast to clonotypes shared by all four donors, non-shared clonotypes had lower generation probabilities.

Notes on this clone: What it binds is unknown.

Naive CD8 cells lacked CD45RO, underwent positive selection for CCR7 and left out terminally differentiated effector memory CD45RA+ cells. V usage is TRBV4-3 and J usage is TRBJ2-1; 10 nucleotides align to TRBD2. Sequencing was done on a sample of naive CD8+ T cells sorted from blood. The receptor's source is a man in his thirties or forties in good health. The CDR3 spells CASSQDYVLAGDNEQFF. The CDR3 region has the DNA TGCGCCAGCAGCCAAGATTATGTGCTAGCGGGGGACAATGAGCAGTTCTTC.